What follows describes a single T cell receptor (beta chain). There is no known antigen for this receptor. Per-base quality was not reported, and no clone a single base away is much larger than it. These data belong to a study of blood T cell repertoires in COVID-19 (dated by TCRdb to 2020 to 2021). Context from the whole study: Collaborator samples came from the United States, Italy and Spain and covered acute and convalescent phases of COVID-19. The material from the prospective study consisted of cDNA or gDNA derived from T cells, B-cell-depleted T cells, or PBMCs. The dataset comprised deeply sampled blood TCRbeta repertoires from subjects exposed to, actively infected with, or recovered from COVID-19. The repertoires were released in a freely available public database meant as a resource for research on the immune response to SARS-CoV-2. The samples were drawn from the first 160 participants of the ongoing ImmuneRACE study and from 1,254 subjects provided by 6 global collaborators. The sample metadata nearly always contained a de-identified subject ID, COVID-19 status, age in years and sex. HLA class I and class II types, where available, came from metadata supplied by the sample provider rather than from assay-based typing. General study outcomes and caveats: The amount of clinical and demographic metadata varied by source and participant and was provided uncurated.

TCRbeta CDR3 regions were amplified from genomic DNA by means of the immunoSEQ Assay, a bias-controlled multiplex PCR. Regarding the original processing steps: The number of nucleated cells in each sample was estimated from the amplification of reference gene primers within the assay. To quantify the absolute abundance of each unique TCRbeta CDR3 rearrangement, sequence reads were collapsed and filtered. For each sample, productive Simpson clonality was calculated as the square root of Simpson's diversity index over productive rearrangements. TCRdb re-hosts the immuneACCESS table, in-frame sequences only. Its copies lack some clones; in the studies checked, an unresolved V gene accounts for under half of them, and the cause for the rest is not known. V and J calls and clone size are as listed in that table; D and trimming were resolved from the DNA. Across this sample there are some 200,000 clones, with approximately 86% seen only once. The top ten clonotypes cover more than 3% of the sample.

At the junction V is shortened by 5 bases and J by 0 bases, with 10 bases in between. CDR1 and CDR2 (SGHVS, FQNEAQ) derive from the germline V gene. Reading from cysteine to phenylalanine, the CDR3 counts 15 amino acids. Kept here is only the CDR3 DNA, which spans 45 bases and is read in frame from base 1. Collaborating institutions collected whole blood in K2EDTA tubes following their own protocols. For TCRbeta analysis, collaborators shipped samples as frozen whole blood, isolated PBMCs, or DNA extracted from either of those sample types. This receptor was obtained from a man aged 65 to 85 with acute or convalescent COVID-19. The specimen sequenced was peripheral blood. The rearrangement joined TRBV7-8 to TRBJ2-2, and TRBD2 may be the D gene, going by 5 matching bases. At the DNA level, the sequence is TGTGCCAGCAGCGTACTAGGCGCGAACACCGGGGAGCTGTTTTTT. The resulting protein is CASSVLGANTGELFF.